The rows below give T cell receptor beta chains drawn from one sample of a study of shared clonotypes between healthy human individuals. Assay: immunoSEQ multiplex PCR; the TCRdb copy retains only in-frame clones and omits some. Of about 2.4 million clones in the sample, 80% to 95% were seen once. The sequenced sample was naive CD4+ T cells from PBMCs. The source is a man aged 18 to 29 in good health. Some clones in this sample may be carry-over from other donors' samples. CDR3s include the opening cysteine and the closing phenylalanine or tryptophan. D genes are given only for firm matches. Clone size appears in some rows only: once, few, many, or a class for an expanded clone.

cdr3_aa | cdr3_nt | clone_size | v_call | d_call | j_call
CASQGHLSNQPQHF | TGTGCCAGCCAGGGACATCTAAGCAATCAGCCCCAGCATTTT | . | TRBV27 | . | TRBJ1-5
CASSLTGWGQSYNEQFF | TGTGCCAGCAGCTTAACAGGGTGGGGACAGAGTTACAATGAGCAGTTCTTC | few | TRBV11-3 | TRBD1 | TRBJ2-1
CASSTGWGNEKLFF | TGTGCCAGCAGTACAGGGTGGGGTAATGAAAAACTGTTTTTT | . | TRBV28 | . | TRBJ1-4
CSAMTGELFF | TGCAGTGCCATGACAGGGGAACTGTTTTTT | . | TRBV20-1 | TRBD1 | TRBJ1-4
CAWSRKDRLDQPQHF | TGTGCCTGGAGTAGAAAGGACAGGTTGGATCAGCCCCAGCATTTT | . | TRBV30 | TRBD1 | TRBJ1-5
CASSLGTIAYNEQFF | TGCGCCAGCAGCTTGGGGACGATAGCCTACAATGAGCAGTTCTTC | . | TRBV5-1 | . | TRBJ2-1
CASSGPGGGTEAFF | TGTGCCAGCAGCGGTCCGGGCGGCGGGACTGAAGCTTTCTTT | . | TRBV11-2 | . | TRBJ1-1
CASSLVDSYEQYF | TGCGCCAGCAGCTTGGTAGACAGCTACGAGCAGTACTTC | . | TRBV5-1 | . | TRBJ2-7
CSVAAGDRGPEQYF | TGCAGCGTCGCCGCGGGGGACAGGGGTCCCGAGCAGTACTTC | . | TRBV29-1 | TRBD1 | TRBJ2-7
CASSFYGASGAGELFF | TGCGCCAGCAGCTTTTACGGGGCCTCGGGGGCCGGGGAGCTGTTTTTT | . | TRBV5-1 | . | TRBJ2-2
CASRIRWGAEDFEQYF | TGTGCCAGCAGGATTAGGTGGGGGGCAGAGGATTTCGAGCAGTACTTC | . | TRBV28 | . | TRBJ2-7
CASSVGGGSVTEAFF | TGTGCCAGCAGCGTAGGAGGGGGGTCGGTCACTGAAGCTTTCTTT | . | TRBV9 | . | TRBJ1-1
CAICDTISYEQYF | TGTGCCATCTGCGACACTATTTCCTACGAGCAGTACTTC | . | TRBV10-3 | . | TRBJ2-7
CAWTPGVGYNEQFF | TGTGCCTGGACCCCAGGGGTCGGGTACAATGAGCAGTTCTTC | . | TRBV30 | . | TRBJ2-1
CASNSGLNTEAFF | TGTGCCAGCAATTCAGGGCTGAACACTGAAGCTTTCTTT | few | TRBV6-5 | . | TRBJ1-1
CASSPAQGLRETQYF | TGTGCCAGCAGCCCAGCACAGGGCCTAAGGGAGACCCAGTACTTC | . | TRBV5-4 | . | TRBJ2-5
CASSLNSGVELFF | TGTGCCAGCAGCTTGAATTCCGGGGTAGAGCTGTTTTTT | . | TRBV5-4 | . | TRBJ2-2
CASSRTSGGTDTQYF | TGTGCCAGCAGTCGGACTAGCGGAGGCACAGATACGCAGTATTTT | once | TRBV6-4 | TRBD2 | TRBJ2-3
CASSQRGGITDTQYF | TGTGCCAGCTCACAAAGGGGGGGAATCACAGATACGCAGTATTTT | once | TRBV18 | . | TRBJ2-3
CASSTDRVSYEQYF | TGTGCCAGCTCAACCGACAGGGTCTCCTACGAGCAGTACTTC | . | TRBV18 | TRBD1 | TRBJ2-7
CASLDREDGYTF | TGTGCCAGCCTTGACAGGGAGGATGGCTACACCTTC | . | TRBV25-1 | TRBD1 | TRBJ1-2
CASSYSGQGGEETQYF | TGTGCCAGCAGTTATTCAGGACAGGGGGGTGAAGAGACCCAGTACTTC | . | TRBV28 | TRBD1 | TRBJ2-5
CATSRGYNYEQYF | TGTGCCACCAGCAGAGGGTACAACTACGAGCAGTACTTC | . | TRBV15 | . | TRBJ2-7
CTAALRGERGNTIYF | TGCACCGCGGCCTTGAGGGGCGAAAGAGGAAACACCATATATTTT | . | TRBV29-1 | . | TRBJ1-3
CASSQDERGLWNEQFF | TGCGCCAGCAGCCAAGACGAAAGGGGTTTATGGAATGAGCAGTTCTTC | . | TRBV4-1 | . | TRBJ2-1
CASSEAGGLAGGATQYF | TGTGCCAGCAGTGAAGCAGGGGGACTAGCGGGAGGTGCTACGCAGTATTTT | . | TRBV6-1 | TRBD2 | TRBJ2-3
CASSPRQPREQYF | TGTGCCAGCTCACCAAGGCAGCCCCGCGAGCAGTACTTC | . | TRBV18 | . | TRBJ2-7
CASSTGTVEGYGYTF | TGTGCCAGCAGCACCGGGACAGTCGAGGGCTATGGCTACACCTTC | . | TRBV7-2 | TRBD1 | TRBJ1-2
CASSYRWIANTGELFF | TGTGCCAGCAGTTACAGGTGGATCGCGAACACCGGGGAGCTGTTTTTT | . | TRBV6-6 | . | TRBJ2-2
CASSTSGTGLLGTDTQYF | TGTGCCAGCAGCACCTCCGGGACAGGGCTATTAGGGACAGATACGCAGTATTTT | . | TRBV7-9 | TRBD1 | TRBJ2-3
CASSPLGEQFF | TGTGCCAGCTCACCACTGGGTGAGCAGTTCTTC | . | TRBV18 | . | TRBJ2-1
CAWSVGQYGYTF | TGTGCCTGGAGTGTAGGGCAATATGGCTACACCTTC | . | TRBV30 | . | TRBJ1-2
CASSILIGSTDTQYF | TGTGCCAGTAGTATTTTGATAGGTAGCACAGATACGCAGTATTTT | . | TRBV19 | . | TRBJ2-3
CASSLTGQPDEQYF | TGTGCCAGCAGCTTAACCGGGCAGCCAGACGAGCAGTACTTC | . | TRBV11-2 | . | TRBJ2-7
CSGKAPETQYF | TGCAGCGGGAAGGCCCCAGAGACCCAGTACTTC | once | TRBV29-1 | . | TRBJ2-5
CASSLVAGGDYGYTF | TGTGCCAGCAGCTTAGTGGCAGGGGGGGACTATGGCTACACCTTC | . | TRBV7-9 | TRBD1 | TRBJ1-2
CAWSATSGNQPQHF | TGTGCCTGGAGTGCGACCTCAGGCAATCAGCCCCAGCATTTT | . | TRBV30 | . | TRBJ1-5
CASSFNSHLGGYTF | TGTGCCAGCAGTTTTAACAGTCATTTAGGGGGCTACACCTTC | . | TRBV28 | . | TRBJ1-2
CASSPAAPKTYEQYF | TGCGCCAGCAGCCCCGCGGCCCCAAAGACCTACGAGCAGTACTTC | . | TRBV5-1 | . | TRBJ2-7
CASSLYPGTQYF | TGTGCCAGCAGCCTGTATCCAGGGACCCAGTACTTC | . | TRBV5-4 | . | TRBJ2-5
CASLQAGANVLTF | TGTGCCAGCCTCCAGGCTGGGGCCAACGTCCTGACTTTC | once | TRBV5-5 | . | TRBJ2-6
CASSDLQGSGNTIYF | TGCGCCAGCAGCGATCTGCAGGGCTCTGGAAACACCATATATTTT | . | TRBV5-1 | . | TRBJ1-3
CARGGGSDTQYF | TGTGCCAGAGGGGGTGGGTCAGATACGCAGTATTTT | . | TRBV2 | . | TRBJ2-3
CASSLGQGPILF | TGCGCCAGCAGCTTGGGACAGGGTCCTATCCTCTTT | few | TRBV5-1 | TRBD1 | TRBJ1-1
CASRTEYTEAFF | TGTGCCAGCAGAACAGAGTACACTGAAGCTTTCTTT | once | TRBV28 | . | TRBJ1-1
CATSNRAPAAETQYF | TGTGCCACCAGCAATCGGGCTCCCGCAGCTGAGACCCAGTACTTC | . | TRBV15 | . | TRBJ2-5
CASSSSVAMNTEAFF | TGTGCCAGCAGCTCTAGCGTGGCCATGAACACTGAAGCTTTCTTT | . | TRBV5-4 | . | TRBJ1-1
CASLPYGDTLQEAFF | TGTGCCAGCCTACCATACGGGGACACCCTCCAGGAAGCTTTCTTT | . | TRBV7-9 | . | TRBJ1-1
CASTRAPNEKLFF | TGTGCCAGCACCAGGGCTCCTAATGAAAAACTGTTTTTT | . | TRBV6-5 | . | TRBJ1-4
CAWSDTEAFF | TGTGCCTGGAGCGACACTGAAGCTTTCTTT | few | TRBV30 | . | TRBJ1-1
CASSLVLGGAANTEAFF | TGTGCCAGCAGCTTAGTCTTGGGGGGGGCGGCGAACACTGAAGCTTTCTTT | . | TRBV11-2 | . | TRBJ1-1
CASSDSGTGWVSNQPQHF | TGTGCCAGCAGTGATTCCGGGACAGGGTGGGTTAGCAATCAGCCCCAGCATTTT | . | TRBV2 | TRBD1 | TRBJ1-5
CASSPGNTIYF | TGTGCCAGCAGCCCGGGTAACACCATATATTTT | few | TRBV7-9 | . | TRBJ1-3
CASSLEAPYSYEQYF | TGTGCCAGCAGCTTGGAGGCGCCCTACTCCTACGAGCAGTACTTC | . | TRBV11-2 | . | TRBJ2-7
CASSLPGTYTYGYTF | TGTGCCAGCAGTTTACCGGGTACCTACACTTATGGCTACACCTTC | . | TRBV28 | . | TRBJ1-2
CASSFRPFQEQYF | TGTGCCAGCAGTTTCCGCCCTTTTCAGGAGCAGTACTTC | . | TRBV27 | . | TRBJ2-7
CASRQNRGPNYGYTF | TGTGCCAGCAGACAAAACAGGGGTCCTAACTATGGCTACACCTTC | once | TRBV6-5 | TRBD1 | TRBJ1-2
CASSLAATSGRAPINEQFF | TGTGCCAGCAGCTTGGCCGCGACTAGCGGGAGGGCTCCCATCAATGAGCAGTTCTTC | . | TRBV5-4 | TRBD2 | TRBJ2-1